This is a list of T cell receptor beta chains from one sample in a study of blood T cells in healthy people across ages. TCRdb re-called the 5' RACE reads through MiXCR, storing one row per CDR3 protein. The sample contains fewer than 1,200,000 distinct CDR3 sequences, about 23% of which appear only once. This sample also appeared in a second study, on T cells of mothers and their children.

Source material: blood. These receptors came from a girl aged 2 to 9 in good health. Both conserved end residues are part of each CDR3. D genes are given only for firm matches. Size values are once, few and many counts, or a class for expanded clones, and some rows have none.

clone_size,v_call,j_call,d_call,cdr3_nt,cdr3_aa
NA,TRBV7-8,TRBJ2-5,TRBD2,TGTGCCAGCAGAATACGACTAGCGGGAGGGATATCAGCAGAGACCCAGTACTTC,CASRIRLAGGISAETQYF
NA,TRBV7-2,TRBJ1-4,NA,TGTGCCAGCAGCTCCCCGGGTCGGGAAAAACTGTTTTTT,CASSSPGREKLFF
NA,TRBV4-2,TRBJ2-5,NA,TGTGCCAGCAGCCAAGAAGGAGCTCAGGAGACCCAGTACTTC,CASSQEGAQETQYF
NA,TRBV29-1,TRBJ1-2,NA,TGCAGCGTTGAATTAGGGGTGGATCAGGGGAGGCCGTACGGCTACACCTTC,CSVELGVDQGRPYGYTF
few,TRBV7-6,TRBJ2-5,TRBD1,TGTGCCAGCAGCTCGGACAGGGGTGGGAAAGAGACCCAGTACTTC,CASSSDRGGKETQYF
NA,TRBV5-1,TRBJ1-3,NA,TGCGCCAGCAGCGTACAGGGTTCTGGAAACACCATATATTTT,CASSVQGSGNTIYF
NA,TRBV7-2,TRBJ2-6,NA,TGTGCCAGCAGCGGCCAGCGTCTAGGGGCCAACGTCCTGACTTTC,CASSGQRLGANVLTF
few,TRBV7-9,TRBJ2-2,TRBD2,TGTGCCAGCAGCCTGGGGACTAGCGGGAGTCGGGAGCTGTTTTTT,CASSLGTSGSRELFF
NA,TRBV29-1,TRBJ2-1,TRBD2,TGCAGCGTTGAACTAGCGGTCGACTACAATGAGCAGTTCTTC,CSVELAVDYNEQFF
few,TRBV15,TRBJ2-7,NA,TGTGCCACCAGCAGCAGAGAGGTTCGGTACGAGCAGTACTTC,CATSSREVRYEQYF
NA,TRBV4-2,TRBJ2-1,NA,TGTGCCAGCAGCCTCGTCAGGTTCGCAGACAATGAGCAGTTCTTC,CASSLVRFADNEQFF
NA,TRBV20-1,TRBJ2-1,TRBD2,TGCAGCTGGTGGGCTAGCGGGAGGAATGAGCAGTTCTTC,CSWWASGRNEQFF
few,TRBV5-5,TRBJ2-1,TRBD2,TGTGCCAGCCTTAATCTAGCGGGAGGTCTCAATGAGCAGTTCTTC,CASLNLAGGLNEQFF
few,TRBV7-6,TRBJ1-2,NA,TGTGCCAGCAGCTTAGTTTATCGAGGATCTAACTATGGCTACACCTTC,CASSLVYRGSNYGYTF
NA,TRBV28,TRBJ2-7,TRBD2,TGTGCCAGCAGTTCGCCGGGACTAGCGGGAGACCGTCCCTACGAGCAGTACTTC,CASSSPGLAGDRPYEQYF
NA,TRBV24-1,TRBJ1-6,NA,TGTGCCACCCTGGTCTGCTCACCCCTCCACTTT,CATLVCSPLHF
NA,TRBV6-5,TRBJ1-1,TRBD1,TGTGCCAGCAGCAGACAGGGGCTGGGGGTAAGCACTGAAGCTTTCTTT,CASSRQGLGVSTEAFF
few,TRBV11-2,TRBJ2-7,NA,TGTGCCAGCAGCCCAAGGAGGGGGACAGCACCCTACGAGCAGTACTTC,CASSPRRGTAPYEQYF
NA,TRBV12-3/TRBV12-4,TRBJ2-1,TRBD2,TGTGCCAGCAGTACCGACCGGCCGGTAGCGGGTGAGCAGTTCTTC,CASSTDRPVAGEQFF
NA,TRBV19,TRBJ2-4,NA,TGTGCCAGTAAAGATCTAGCCAAAAACATTCAGTACTTC,CASKDLAKNIQYF
NA,TRBV2,TRBJ2-5,TRBD2,TGTGCCAGCAGTGAAGTAGCGGGAGGGCCGCGGAAGACCCAGTACTTC,CASSEVAGGPRKTQYF
NA,TRBV4-3,TRBJ2-5,TRBD1,TGCGCCAGCAGCCAGGACAGGGTGGGGGTAGAGACCCAGTACTTC,CASSQDRVGVETQYF
NA,TRBV7-6,TRBJ2-6,NA,TGTGCCAGCAGCCTACTCTCTGGGGCCAACGTCCCGACTTTC,CASSLLSGANVPTF
NA,TRBV2,TRBJ1-2,NA,TGTGCCACCTGGACAGCCTATGGCTACACCTTC,CATWTAYGYTF
NA,TRBV12-3/TRBV12-4,TRBJ2-3,NA,TGTGCCAGCAGTTTTCGGGCGGAGAGCACAGATACGCAGTATTTT,CASSFRAESTDTQYF
NA,TRBV10-1,TRBJ2-2,TRBD2,TGCGCCAGCACCGTCAACCCCCAGGAGCCGGGAGGGAACACCGGGGAGCTGTTTTTT,CASTVNPQEPGGNTGELFF
NA,TRBV27,TRBJ2-3,TRBD2,TGTGCCAGCAGTACTAGCGGGGCCATAGGGACGCAGTATTTT,CASSTSGAIGTQYF
few,TRBV7-6,TRBJ2-5,NA,TGTGCCAGCTGCCCAAGATGGGGGGAAGAGACCCAGTACTTC,CASCPRWGEETQYF
NA,TRBV7-2,TRBJ2-7,TRBD2,TGTGCCAGCAGCTTAAGACTAGCGGGGCCCTACGAGCAGTACTTC,CASSLRLAGPYEQYF
few,TRBV12-3/TRBV12-4,TRBJ2-3,NA,TGTGCCAGCAGTTCGGGACCGCTAGATACGCAGTATTTT,CASSSGPLDTQYF
NA,TRBV15,TRBJ2-5,NA,TGTGCCACCAGCAGAGAAATGGTTGTTGGAGGTTCGGAACAAGAGACCCAGTACTTC,CATSREMVVGGSEQETQYF
few,TRBV3-1,TRBJ2-2,TRBD2,TGTGCCAGCAGCCTTTTCGGACTAGCACCTGGGGAGCTGTTTTTT,CASSLFGLAPGELFF
few,TRBV28,TRBJ1-5,TRBD1,TGTGCCAGCAGTATCGGGACAGATAGCAATCAGCCCCAGCATTTT,CASSIGTDSNQPQHF